The entry below describes one T cell receptor beta chain. The antigen is unknown. This sample is part of a study of blood T cells in healthy people across ages. This CDR3 comprises 13 residues. V was shortened by 4 bases and J by 6 bases, with 10 bases between the two germline ends. CDR1 and CDR2 from the germline V gene are MRHNA and SNTAGT. Using a J-beta primer mix together with a sample-barcoded 5' primer, a second PCR was run for about 6 to 11 cycles. MiXCR, applied by TCRdb to the 5' RACE reads, yields one record per CDR3 protein. Of hundreds of thousands of distinct CDR3 sequences detected, about 56% appear once; the ten largest clones hold 20% to 30%. Donation came from healthy Caucasian individuals in Russia who were aged roughly 6 to 100. Every sample had a minimum of 6.5 million PBMCs isolated. General study points: Estimates based on one million T cells were treated as lower bounds. Strongly correlated with naive T cell percentage was TCR beta diversity.

The TCR originated in a man in his forties in good health. The chain recombines TRBV6-4 with TRBJ1-5, with D hard to call. Sequences were obtained from blood. CDR3 residues: CASSVWGGQPQHF. The CDR3 DNA sequence: TGTGCCAGCAGTGTGTGGGGAGGTCAGCCCCAGCATTTT.